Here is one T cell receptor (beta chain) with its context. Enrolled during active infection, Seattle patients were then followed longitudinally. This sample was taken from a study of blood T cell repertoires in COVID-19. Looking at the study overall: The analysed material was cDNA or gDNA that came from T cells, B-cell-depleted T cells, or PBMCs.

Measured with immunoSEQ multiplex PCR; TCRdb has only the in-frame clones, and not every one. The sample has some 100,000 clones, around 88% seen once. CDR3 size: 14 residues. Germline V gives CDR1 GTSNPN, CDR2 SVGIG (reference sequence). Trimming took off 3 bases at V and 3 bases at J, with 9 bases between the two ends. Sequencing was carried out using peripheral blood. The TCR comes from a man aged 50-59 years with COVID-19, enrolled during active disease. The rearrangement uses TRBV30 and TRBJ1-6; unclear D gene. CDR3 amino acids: CAWRMPGYNSPLHF. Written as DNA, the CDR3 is TGTGCCTGGAGGATGCCCGGCTATAATTCACCCCTCCACTTT. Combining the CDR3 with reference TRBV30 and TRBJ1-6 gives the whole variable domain SQTIHQWPATLVQPVGSPLSLECTVEGTSNPNLYWYRQAAGRGLQLLFYSVGIGQISSEVPQNLSASRPQDRQFILSSKKLLLSDSGFYLCAWRMPGYNSPLHFGNGTRLTVT.